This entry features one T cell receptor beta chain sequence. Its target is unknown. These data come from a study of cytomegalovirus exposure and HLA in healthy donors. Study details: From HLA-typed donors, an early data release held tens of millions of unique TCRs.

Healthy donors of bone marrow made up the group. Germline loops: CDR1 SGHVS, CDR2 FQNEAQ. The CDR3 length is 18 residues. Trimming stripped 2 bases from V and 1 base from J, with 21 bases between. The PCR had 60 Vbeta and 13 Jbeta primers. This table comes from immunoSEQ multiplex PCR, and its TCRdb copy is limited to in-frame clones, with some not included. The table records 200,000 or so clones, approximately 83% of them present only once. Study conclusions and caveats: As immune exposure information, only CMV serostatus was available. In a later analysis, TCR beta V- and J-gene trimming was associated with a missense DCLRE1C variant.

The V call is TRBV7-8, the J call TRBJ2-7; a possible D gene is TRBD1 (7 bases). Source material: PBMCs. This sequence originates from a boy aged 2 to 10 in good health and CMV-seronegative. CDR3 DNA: TGTGCCAGCAGCTTACCGATATGGACAGGAGGACTATCCTACGAGCAGTACTTC. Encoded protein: CASSLPIWTGGLSYEQYF.